Below, one T cell receptor beta chain is given with its context. V was pared by 0 bases and J by 6 bases, with 8 bases between. The CDR3 totals 14 residues. CDR1 MRHNA and CDR2 SNTAGT come from the germline V gene. Using a J-beta primer mix together with a sample-barcoded 5' primer, a second PCR was run for about 6 to 11 cycles. From the 5' RACE reads, TCRdb called clonotypes with MiXCR, one entry per CDR3 protein. The data show hundreds of thousands of distinct CDR3 sequences, roughly 60% seen once. The sample belongs to a study of blood T cells in healthy people across ages. The sample taken for sequencing was blood. The V call is TRBV6-4, the J call TRBJ2-2, with unresolved D. The receptor was derived from a young man in good health. The chain's CDR3 is CASSDSKGSGELFF. CDR3 sequence (DNA): TGTGCCAGCAGTGACTCAAAAGGGTCCGGGGAGCTGTTTTTT.